This TCR beta chain was captured in a study of T cells after yellow fever vaccination. Study as a whole: Fractions low in cell number were prepared with SMART-Seq v4 Ultra Low Input. Study conclusions and caveats: Shared CD4/CD8 clonotypes were a small share, likely from convergent recombination. Highly abundant clonotypes carried over from the bulk population could end up in FACS-sorted repertoires as contaminants.

This clonotype was counted between two and nine times. Its antigen is still unknown. This CDR3 region has 17 residues. V gave up 0 bases and J gave up 2 bases; unmatched junction bases: 7. Germline loops: CDR1 SGHRS, CDR2 YFSETQ. TCRdb re-called the 5' RACE reads with MiXCR, one entry per CDR3 protein. In the table there are 55,000 to 70,000 distinct CDR3 sequences, approximately 7% of which are singletons. The J gene is TRBJ2-3, the V gene TRBV5-1; 9 bases are a match to TRBD1. This TCR came from a man younger than 30 who received the YFV17D yellow fever vaccine. The sequenced sample was CD8+ T cells sorted from PBMCs, obtained about 49 days after the first yellow fever vaccination. CDR3 loop: CASSLAGTGGITDTQYF. As DNA, the CDR3 is TGCGCCAGCAGCTTGGCCGGAACAGGGGGCATCACAGATACGCAGTATTTT.